One T cell receptor beta chain is described in this entry. The target antigen is unknown. The data stem from a study of T cell repertoires in cytomegalovirus infection. Study-level background: Public TCR beta signatures provided an indication of both CMV infection and a matching HLA type.

TCRdb passed the reads through MiXCR, listing each CDR3 protein once. Counted here are around 71,000 distinct CDR3 sequences, approximately 42% occurring once; the ten biggest clones make up 93%. The germline V gene has CDR1 SGHTA and CDR2 FQGNSA. The CDR3 sequence is 17 residues long. V gave up 4 bases and J gave up 2 bases; unmatched junction bases: 10. This TCR was sampled from a human donor in good health (CMV status not recorded). Some clones in this sample may be carry-over from other donors' samples. The chain carries TRBV7-2 and TRBJ2-1; 8 positions agree with TRBD2. The starting material was CD8+ T cells from cultured PBMCs, obtained from culture after CMV antigen stimulation. DNA of the CDR3: TGTGCCAGCAGCTCTGAACGAGCGGGGGAAACCTACAATGAGCAGTTCTTC. Translating gives CASSSERAGETYNEQFF.